This T cell receptor beta chain originates from a study of CD8 T cells in ankylosing spondylitis. Study-wide points: Typical of ankylosing spondylitis blood, it appeared, was a TCR beta motif of eight highly homologous variants.

Details on this clonotype: Its antigen is still unknown.

Each CDR3 protein is one row after TCRdb ran MiXCR on the 5' RACE reads. The sample has some 800,000 distinct CDR3 sequences; about 10% are singletons. Sequencing used blood, either unsorted or a sorted T cell fraction (not recorded which). The receptor's source is a male donor with ankylosing spondylitis.

CDR3 sequence (DNA): TGCAGTGCTAGGACCCTCGAGGAAAAACTGTTTTTT. Encoded protein: CSARTLEEKLFF. The chain links TRBV20-1 to TRBJ1-4; D remains unclear. The germline gives CDR1 DFQATT, CDR2 SNEGSKA (reference sequence). Trimming left V 3 bases short and J 8 bases short, with 10 bases between. The CDR3 runs to 12 residues.